A single sample gave rise to the 29 T cell receptor beta chains below, sequenced in a study of T-cell reconstitution after alpha-beta-depleted transplantation in children. As it was prepared, the TCRbeta library received unique molecular identifiers. MiXCR was run by TCRdb on the PCR reads, yielding one entry per CDR3 protein. The data show about 500,000 distinct CDR3 sequences, 32% seen once. Here the sequenced sample was PBMCs from the stem cell graft donor, taken from the stem cell graft. These receptors all come from a human donor who donated a stem cell graft to a child with aplastic anemia.

The V call is TRBV5-1, the J call TRBJ2-1; no definite D call. CDR1 is SGHRS and CDR2 is YFSETQ in the germline V gene. The CDR3 spans 14 residues. V shed 0 bases and J shed 5 bases, with 9 bases lying between them. The CDR3 nucleotides are TGCGCCAGCAGCTTGGCGAGGCAGGACAATGAGCAGTTCTTC. It translates to CASSLARQDNEQFF.

This chain links TRBV5-1 with TRBJ1-1; tentatively, D is TRBD1 (6 bases). CDR1 and CDR2 (germline): SGHRS, YFSETQ. This CDR3 has 14 amino acids. Between the trimmed V and J ends, which lost 4 bases and 5 bases, there was a span of 15 bases. CDR3 amino acids: CASSNTRGDTEAFF. The CDR3 DNA follows: TGCGCCAGCAGCAATACAAGGGGGGATACTGAAGCTTTCTTT.

The V and J genes are TRBV12-3 or TRBV12-4 and TRBJ2-3, with TRBD2 matching 11 bases. The J segment lost 3 bases and the V segment lost 5 bases, leaving 7 bases of the junction unmatched. The CDR3 runs 16 residues. The CDR3 bases are TGTGCCAGCAGTCCACCGACTAGCGGGAAAACAGATACGCAGTATTTT. Encoded protein: CASSPPTSGKTDTQYF.

In its sample, this clonotype was seen a few times. V and J are TRBV9 and TRBJ2-7, with D perhaps TRBD2 (6 bases). Germline loops: CDR1 SGDLS, CDR2 YYNGEE. Deletions cut 3 bases from V and 4 bases from J, with 17 bases between. CDR3 size: 15 residues. The CDR3 here is CASSAQAGTPYEQYF. The CDR3, as DNA: TGTGCCAGCAGCGCACAAGCGGGTACCCCGTACGAGCAGTACTTC. Complete variable domain (other parts from reference TRBV9 and TRBJ2-7): DSGVTQTPKHLITATGQRVTLRCSPRSGDLSVYWYQQSLDQGLQFLIQYYNGEERAKGNILERFSAQQFPDLHSELNLSSLELGDSALYFCASSAQAGTPYEQYFGPGTRLTVT.

The chain couples TRBV24-1 to TRBJ2-7; no definite D call. The CDR3 is 12 amino acids. Germline V CDR1 and CDR2: KGHDR, SFDVKD. Trimming pared 4 bases from V and 6 bases from J, leaving 9 bases between. CDR3 DNA: TGTGCCACCAGTGACCCAATTGGCGAGCAGTACTTC. It encodes CATSDPIGEQYF.

The chain has TRBV6-1 and TRBJ1-5; TRBD1 aligns across 8 bases. CDR1 and CDR2 from the germline V gene are MNHNS and SASEGT. The V and J ends lost 1 base and 0 bases, in that order; junction bases with no gene match: 11. The CDR3 is 19 residues long. The CDR3 nucleotides read TGTGCCAGCAGTGAAGTTGGGACAGGATCCCCTTATAGCAATCAGCCCCAGCATTTT. This codes for CASSEVGTGSPYSNQPQHF.

The chain uses TRBV29-1 and TRBJ2-4; 7 bases map to TRBD2. Trimming removed 4 bases from V and 0 bases from J; junction bases left unmatched: 9. CDR3 size: 16 residues. CDR1 and CDR2 (germline): SQVTM, ANQGSEA. The CDR3 loop reads CSVVGLAETAKNIQYF. Here the CDR3 DNA reads TGCAGCGTTGTAGGTCTAGCGGAAACAGCCAAAAACATTCAGTACTTC.

Points on this clonotype: With a much larger clone just one base away, this may be a read error. This chain links TRBV7-6 with TRBJ2-3; TRBD1 or TRBD2 may be the D gene (5 bases each). There are 13 residues in the CDR3. Trimming cost V 7 bases and J 9 bases, with 17 bases left between them. Germline values: CDR1 SGHVS, CDR2 FNYEAQ. CDR3 DNA: TGTGCCAGCAAGTCTTCCGGGACCCAGACGCAGTATTTT. It is translated as CASKSSGTQTQYF.

This clonotype was seen only a few times. V is TRBV20-1 and J is TRBJ2-2, with D perhaps matching TRBD2 (6 bases). This CDR3 is 15 amino acids long. V was trimmed by 0 bases and J by 6 bases, leaving 14 bases between them. Germline CDR1 DFQATT, CDR2 SNEGSKA (reference sequence). CDR3 in amino acids: CSARDALEGPGELFF. The CDR3 DNA sequence: TGCAGTGCTAGAGATGCGTTGGAGGGACCCGGGGAGCTGTTTTTT.

The rearrangement links TRBV19 to TRBJ1-5; D is perhaps TRBD1 (5 bases). This CDR3 spans 15 amino acids. The germline V gene has CDR1 LNHDA and CDR2 SQIVND (reference sequence). Trimming left V 3 bases short and J 2 bases short, with 11 bases between. CDR3 sequence: CASSIGGARNQPQHF. CDR3 DNA: TGTGCCAGTAGTATTGGGGGTGCGCGCAATCAGCCCCAGCATTTT.

The rearrangement uses TRBV29-1 and TRBJ1-1, with D uncertain. The CDR3 sequence is 11 residues long. V gave up 3 bases and J gave up 1 base, with 3 bases separating them. Looked up from germline, CDR1 is SQVTM and CDR2 is ANQGSEA. This CDR3 is CSVESNTEAFF. The DNA for the CDR3 is TGCAGCGTTGAGTCGAACACTGAAGCTTTCTTT.

This rearrangement joins TRBV28 to TRBJ2-7, with 10 bases that match TRBD1. Germline V CDR1 and CDR2: MDHEN, SYDVKM. CDR3 length: 16 amino acids. Trimming cost V 5 bases and J 3 bases; bases outside gene matches: 10. The CDR3 region has the DNA TGTGCCAGCAGTCCTAGCGCCGGGACAGGGGACTACGAGCAGTACTTC. This sequence encodes CASSPSAGTGDYEQYF.

The V gene is TRBV24-1, the J gene TRBJ2-1; no definite D call. In germline, CDR1 is KGHDR, CDR2 SFDVKD. Between the trimmed V and J ends, which lost 4 bases and 10 bases, there was a span of 13 bases. The CDR3 length is 13 residues. The CDR3 loop is CATSDQPSNEQFF. Written as DNA, the CDR3 is TGTGCCACCAGTGACCAGCCTAGTAACGAGCAGTTCTTC.

This clonotype occurred a few times. V is TRBV5-1 and J is TRBJ2-1; 10 bases are shared with TRBD2. This CDR3 has 14 amino acids. Germline V CDR1 and CDR2: SGHRS, YFSETQ. With 9 bases clipped from V and 4 bases from J, the junction kept 7 bases outside the gene matches. Here the CDR3 DNA reads TGCGCCACCTCTAGCGGGAGTCCATACAATGAGCAGTTCTTC. This gives the protein CATSSGSPYNEQFF.

The chain couples TRBV5-5 to TRBJ1-3; a possible D gene is TRBD1 (5 bases). This CDR3 has 16 amino acids. V lost 3 bases, J lost 3 bases, and 16 bases lay in between. Germline-derived CDR1 and CDR2 are SGHKS and YYEKEE (reference sequence). The CDR3 reads CASSSGAGMYGNTIYF. The CDR3 nucleotides are TGTGCCAGCAGCTCCGGAGCAGGGATGTATGGAAACACCATATATTTT.

This chain connects TRBV15 to TRBJ2-1; D not certain. V was pared by 2 bases and J by 8 bases, with 16 bases between. In germline, CDR1 is LNHNV, CDR2 YYDKDF (reference sequence). This CDR3 has 15 residues. DNA of the CDR3: TGTGCCACCAGCAGATCCGGACCCCCTTTGCATGAGCAGTTCTTC. Protein product: CATSRSGPPLHEQFF.

The chain combines TRBV7-2 with TRBJ2-5; 10 positions agree with TRBD1. The germline V gene encodes CDR1 SGHTA and CDR2 FQGNSA. After removal of 5 bases from V and 3 bases from J, the junction contained 9 bases not matched to a gene. The CDR3 loop spans 16 amino acids. The CDR3 DNA reads as TGTGCCAGCAGCCCAAATTTCGGACAGGGGGAAGAGACCCAGTACTTC. Encoded protein: CASSPNFGQGEETQYF.

This rearrangement joins TRBV20-1 to TRBJ1-1; the D is unclear. The CDR3 runs 12 residues. Germline V gene lookup returns CDR1 DFQATT and CDR2 SNEGSKA (reference sequence). The germline V and J ends were trimmed by 0 bases and 10 bases, with 12 bases remaining between them. CDR3 residues: CSARESPLGAFF. As DNA, the CDR3 is TGCAGTGCTAGAGAGTCCCCACTGGGAGCTTTCTTT.

This chain uses TRBV5-1 with TRBJ1-6; TRBD1 agrees at 7 bases. The germline V gene encodes CDR1 SGHRS and CDR2 YFSETQ. CDR3 length equals 16 residues. V lost 2 bases to trimming and J lost 7 bases; unmatched junction nucleotides: 9. CDR3 coding DNA: TGCGCCAGCAGCTTAACCCAGACAGGGTCGAATTCACCCCTCCACTTT. This codes for CASSLTQTGSNSPLHF.

This clonotype has only a few counts. The chain couples TRBV19 to TRBJ1-2, with 9 bases that match TRBD1. Germline V gene sequence: CDR1 LNHDA, CDR2 SQIVND (reference sequence). The CDR3 has 15 amino acids. V lost 1 base, J lost 6 bases, and 6 bases stayed unmatched. The CDR3 is CASSIGTGQGDGYTF. DNA of the CDR3: TGTGCCAGTAGTATAGGGACGGGACAGGGAGATGGCTACACCTTC.

This clonotype was observed a handful of times. The rearrangement uses TRBV30 and TRBJ1-6, with a tentative D call TRBD1 (5 bases). The V gene lost 3 bases and the J gene lost 7 bases, with 13 bases spanning the gap. Per germline, CDR1 GTSNPN and CDR2 SVGIG (reference sequence). The CDR3 has 14 amino acids. The CDR3 spells CAWRGGVTNSPLHF. The DNA of the CDR3 is TGTGCCTGGAGGGGGGGGGTGACAAATTCACCCCTCCACTTT.

The V and J genes are TRBV7-2 and TRBJ2-3, with a tentative D call TRBD2 (6 bases). V lost 7 bases, J lost 6 bases, and 23 bases lay in between. Germline-derived CDR1 and CDR2 are SGHTA and FQGNSA. The CDR3 runs to 16 residues. The CDR3 loop reads CASTNPLGVAVDTQYF. CDR3 sequence (DNA): TGTGCCAGCACCAACCCACTGGGGGTAGCGGTGGATACGCAGTATTTT.

This clonotype was observed a handful of times. The gene calls are TRBV13 and TRBJ2-1; 7 bases align to TRBD1. Germline V lookup: CDR1 PRHDT, CDR2 FYEKMQ (reference sequence). V lost 2 bases, J lost 3 bases, and 7 bases stayed unmatched. CDR3 length: 16 amino acids. CDR3 protein: CASSLYGQGVYNEQFF. CDR3 nucleotides: TGTGCCAGCAGCTTATATGGGCAGGGGGTCTACAATGAGCAGTTCTTC.

There are many counts of this clonotype. This chain joins TRBV6-1 and TRBJ1-1; D perhaps matches TRBD1 (5 bases). This CDR3 is 13 amino acids long. With 6 bases removed from V and 1 base from J, the gap between germline ends came to 9 bases. Germline V lookup: CDR1 MNHNS, CDR2 SASEGT. The CDR3 sequence: CASSRQPNTEAFF. The CDR3 bases are TGTGCCAGCAGCAGACAGCCGAACACTGAAGCTTTCTTT.

A few counts support this clonotype. The V gene is TRBV7-8, the J gene TRBJ1-5, with a possible D match to TRBD1 (6 bases). V gave up 4 bases and J gave up 0 bases, with 10 bases separating them. Germline V gene sequence: CDR1 SGHVS, CDR2 FQNEAQ. The CDR3 sequence is 15 residues long. The CDR3 is CASSSGQISNQPQHF. The CDR3 nucleotides read TGTGCCAGCAGCTCTGGACAGATTAGCAATCAGCCCCAGCATTTT. The full variable domain, in which reference TRBV7-8 and TRBJ1-5 provide the parts outside the CDR3, is GAGVSQSPRYKVAKRGQDVALRCDPISGHVSLFWYQQALGQGPEFLTYFQNEAQLDKSGLPSDRFFAERPEGSVSTLKIQRTQQEDSAVYLCASSSGQISNQPQHFGDGTRLSIL.

This clonotype was seen more than once but under ten times. The chain uses TRBV14 and TRBJ1-1; D not certain. CDR3 size: 13 residues. Germline V CDR1 and CDR2: SGHDN, FVKESK. V shed 4 bases and J shed 8 bases, with 14 bases lying between them. DNA for the CDR3: TGTGCCAGCAGCCCGAGGGTTGCGTCGGAAGCTTTCTTT. Amino acids: CASSPRVASEAFF.

Only one count was recorded for this clonotype. The chain joins TRBV12-3 or TRBV12-4 to TRBJ2-5, with a possible D match to TRBD2 (5 bases). The CDR3 has 13 amino acids. V lost 2 bases to trimming and J lost 4 bases, with 8 bases between them. The CDR3 nucleotides are TGTGCCAGCAGTTTATCTCGGGGAGAGACCCAGTACTTC. It codes for CASSLSRGETQYF.

The chain combines TRBV3-1 with TRBJ2-3; possibly TRBD1 for D (6 bases). CDR3 length: 14 amino acids. Per germline, CDR1 LGHDT and CDR2 YNNKEL (reference sequence). V lost 1 base and J 5 bases, leaving 10 bases between the germline ends. In DNA, the CDR3 is TGTGCCAGCAGCCAAGGCCAGGGGCGAGATACGCAGTATTTT. Translating gives CASSQGQGRDTQYF.

This clonotype was seen a few times. The genes are TRBV7-2 and TRBJ2-1; D not certain. Trimming removed 1 base from V and 6 bases from J, with 10 bases in between. This CDR3 is built from 14 residues. Germline lookup yields CDR1 SGHTA and CDR2 FQGNSA. CDR3 protein: CASSLEGFRNEQFF. The DNA of the CDR3 is TGTGCCAGCAGCTTAGAAGGATTTCGCAATGAGCAGTTCTTC.